This passage covers 4 T cell receptor beta chains from one sample sequenced in a study of blood T cells in healthy people across ages. Combining a sample-barcoded 5' primer with a J-beta primer mix, a second PCR ran for roughly 6 to 12 cycles. TCRdb analysed the 5' RACE reads with MiXCR anew, one entry per CDR3 protein. The table lists about 380,000 distinct CDR3 sequences, about 52% of them singletons. The material sequenced was blood. The receptors were sampled from a man in his 60s in good health.

This clonotype was detected many times. V is TRBV7-2 and J is TRBJ2-3; weak D call: TRBD2 (6 bases). Germline values: CDR1 SGHTA, CDR2 FQGNSA. This CDR3 region has 15 residues. V was pared by 1 base and J by 2 bases, with 10 bases between. The CDR3 loop is CASSLVGGATDTQYF. The CDR3 nucleotides read TGTGCCAGCAGCTTAGTCGGCGGGGCCACAGATACGCAGTATTTT.

This chain's CDR3 is CASSENGRGVYEQYF. CDR3 DNA: TGTGCCAGCAGTGAGAACGGCAGGGGGGTTTACGAGCAGTACTTC. The chain combines TRBV6-4 with TRBJ2-7, with D possibly being TRBD1 (7 bases). The germline V and J ends were trimmed by 3 bases and 4 bases, with 16 bases remaining between them. The CDR3 contains 15 residues. Germline loops: CDR1 MRHNA, CDR2 SNTAGT.

The chain couples TRBV21-1 to TRBJ2-1; the table gives TRBD2 as D, unverified against the DNA. TRBV21-1 counts as a pseudogene. The CDR3 covers 18 residues. The CDR3 protein is CASSKVGPPSGNYDEQFF. CDR3 nucleotides: TGTGCCAGCAGCAAAGTTGGCCCACCTAGCGGGAACTACGATGAGCAGTTCTTC.

The rearrangement links TRBV6-1 to TRBJ2-5; D might be TRBD1 (5 bases). The V gene lost 6 bases and the J gene lost 4 bases, with 15 bases spanning the gap. Germline loops: CDR1 MNHNS, CDR2 SASEGT. This CDR3 has 14 amino acids. The CDR3 coding sequence is TGTGCCAGCAGGGGCAGCAGGGCGCGAGAGACCCAGTACTTC. Translating it yields CASRGSRARETQYF.